A single TCR beta chain is shown here with its context. The data were taken from a study of shared clonotypes between healthy human individuals. Measured with immunoSEQ multiplex PCR; TCRdb has only the in-frame clones, and not every one. In the table there are 2 million to 2.5 million clones, roughly 96% of which are singletons. The source of this sequence is a man aged 18-30 years in good health. Sequencing was carried out using naive CD4+ T cells sorted from blood. Subset noted: CD45RA+ positively selected.

DNA of the CDR3: TGCGCCAGCAGCTTGGCCGCGCGGGAGCGTGATACGCAGTATTTT. This gives the protein CASSLAARERDTQYF. The genes are TRBV5-1 and TRBJ2-3; 7 nucleotides line up with TRBD2. The germline gives CDR1 SGHRS, CDR2 YFSETQ. The CDR3 consists of 15 residues. J was trimmed by 6 bases and V by 0 bases; bases with no gene match: 7. Looking up the rest from reference TRBV5-1 and TRBJ2-3 gives the full variable domain: KAGVTQTPRYLIKTRGQQVTLSCSPISGHRSVSWYQQTPGQGLQFLFEYFSETQRNKGNFPGRFSGRQFSNSRSEMNVSTLELGDSALYLCASSLAARERDTQYFGPGTRLTVL.